This T cell receptor (beta chain) was found in a study of blood T cell repertoires in COVID-19. The protocol was immunoSEQ multiplex PCR, while the TCRdb copy is restricted to in-frame clones and leaves out a portion. The repertoire consists of approximately 350,000 clones, with approximately 90% occurring once and the leading ten covering 2.5% to 4%. The trim removed 4 bases at V and 9 bases at J, leaving 4 bases unmatched. Germline V gene lookup returns CDR1 SGHTA and CDR2 FQGNSA. The CDR3 loop spans 14 amino acids. This TCR came from a woman aged 18-35 years who had recovered from COVID-19. Sequencing was carried out using peripheral blood. The chain carries TRBV7-2 and TRBJ2-1, with 12 bases aligning to TRBD2. The CDR3 sequence is CASSSLAGGGEQFF. CDR3 in DNA: TGTGCCAGCAGCTCCCTAGCGGGAGGGGGTGAGCAGTTCTTC.